The 20 T cell receptor beta chains below were found in one sample sequenced in a study of blood T cell repertoires in COVID-19. Libraries were prepared by immunoSEQ multiplex PCR; TCRdb keeps only in-frame clonotypes and omits some of them. The sample lists 150,000 to 200,000 clones, around 90% occurring once. Sequenced material: peripheral blood. These receptors were obtained from a man aged 55 to 70 with active or convalescent COVID-19.

The chain joins TRBV6-2 or TRBV6-3 to TRBJ2-4; the match to TRBD2 covers 16 bases. The V and J ends lost 5 bases and 3 bases, in that order; junction bases with no gene match: 7. This CDR3 has 18 amino acids. The germline V gene has CDR1 MNHEY and CDR2 SVGEGT. Written as DNA, the CDR3 is TGTGCCAGCAGTCCGGGACTAGCGGGGGGGCCTGGCAAAAACATTCAGTACTTC. It encodes CASSPGLAGGPGKNIQYF.

DNA for the CDR3: TGTGCCAGCAGCAGAACTAGCGGGGAGAACACCGGGGAGCTGTTTTTT. Its translation: CASSRTSGENTGELFF. The chain joins TRBV5-4 to TRBJ2-2, with TRBD2 matching over 10 bases. The CDR3 has 16 amino acids. The germline gives CDR1 SGHNT, CDR2 YYREEE (reference sequence). With 4 bases clipped from V and 1 base from J, the junction kept 4 bases outside the gene matches. Based on the CDR3 plus reference TRBV5-4 and TRBJ2-2, the full variable domain is ETGVTQSPTHLIKTRGQQVTLRCSSQSGHNTVSWYQQALGQGPQFIFQYYREEENGRGNFPPRFSGLQFPNYSSELNVNALELDDSALYLCASSRTSGENTGELFFGEGSRLTVL.

J is TRBJ2-1 and V is TRBV19; TRBD2 agrees at 11 bases. Germline V lookup: CDR1 LNHDA, CDR2 SQIVND (reference sequence). V shed 6 bases, J shed 8 bases, and the junction held 12 bases outside the gene matches. The CDR3 covers 16 residues. CDR3 sequence: CASRGLGLAGGDEQFF. The CDR3 DNA reads as TGTGCCAGTAGAGGCCTGGGGCTAGCGGGGGGCGATGAGCAGTTCTTC.

The chain couples TRBV5-5 to TRBJ2-3; 8 bases fit TRBD1. CDR3 length equals 14 residues. Germline V gene sequence: CDR1 SGHKS, CDR2 YYEKEE (reference sequence). V shed 4 bases and J 4 bases; nucleotides not matched to a gene: 5. As DNA, the CDR3 is TGTGCCAGCAGCAATGGACAGGGAGCAGATACGCAGTATTTT. Its translation: CASSNGQGADTQYF.

The CDR3 loop reads CASSLVGDRMYGYTF. The CDR3 nucleotides read TGCGCCAGCAGCTTGGTGGGGGACAGGATGTATGGCTACACCTTC. The chain is built from TRBV5-1 and TRBJ1-2, with 8 positions matching TRBD1. With V trimmed by 0 bases and J by 5 bases, 6 bases remained unmatched. There are 15 residues in the CDR3. CDR1 is SGHRS, CDR2 YFSETQ, per germline.

The chain is built from TRBV6-6 and TRBJ1-2; 8 nucleotides align to TRBD1. V trimming: 4 bases; J trimming: 7 bases; junction bases outside the gene matches: 8. The CDR3 loop spans 14 amino acids. Germline CDR1 is MNHNY and CDR2 is SVGAGI (reference sequence). This CDR3 reads CASSSLDREGGYTF. For the CDR3, the DNA is TGTGCCAGCAGTTCCCTGGACAGGGAGGGTGGCTACACCTTC.

This clone was observed a few times. This chain's CDR3 is CSAGYLYEQYF. The CDR3 coding sequence is TGCAGTGCCGGTTATCTGTACGAGCAGTACTTC. The chain carries TRBV20-1 and TRBJ2-7, with unresolved D. Germline CDR1 and CDR2: DFQATT and SNEGSKA (reference sequence). The CDR3 has 11 residues. The V and J ends lost 6 bases and 4 bases respectively, with 10 bases between them.

This chain uses TRBV2 with TRBJ1-5, with 10 positions matching TRBD1. V dropped 6 bases and J dropped 0; count of bases not matched to a gene: 8. The V gene's germline CDR1 is SNHLY and CDR2 FYNNEI. CDR3 length equals 17 residues. The CDR3 DNA is TGTGCCAGCAGGGACGGACAGGGGGATTATAGCAATCAGCCCCAGCATTTT. It yields the protein CASRDGQGDYSNQPQHF.

The chain employs TRBV28 and TRBJ1-2; 9 positions match TRBD1. V was pared by 2 bases and J by 1 base, with 5 bases of the junction left unmatched. The CDR3 is made up of 16 amino acids. The germline CDR1 and CDR2 sequences are MDHEN and SYDVKM. The CDR3 DNA reads TGTGCCAGCAGTTTAGCAGGGACAGGGAATAACTATGGCTACACCTTC. It is translated as CASSLAGTGNNYGYTF.

The chain has TRBV19 and TRBJ2-3; 11 positions match TRBD2. Germline-derived CDR1 and CDR2 are LNHDA and SQIVND (reference sequence). This CDR3 has 16 residues. J was trimmed by 5 bases and V by 5 bases; bases with no gene match: 9. CDR3 nucleotide sequence: TGTGCCAGTAGTTCCCAGACTAGCGGGGAAGGAGATACGCAGTATTTT. Its protein product is CASSSQTSGEGDTQYF.

This chain joins TRBV5-1 and TRBJ2-5; 7 bases line up with TRBD1. After removal of 1 base from V and 2 bases from J, the junction contained 5 bases not matched to a gene. The CDR3 extends over 15 amino acids. From germline, CDR1 is SGHRS and CDR2 YFSETQ. Here the CDR3 reads CASSLLGQEQETQYF. DNA of the CDR3: TGCGCCAGCAGCTTGCTAGGACAGGAACAAGAGACCCAGTACTTC.

The chain uses TRBV3-1 (or the pseudogene TRBV3-2) and TRBJ2-5, with a possible D match to TRBD2 (6 bases). The germline gives CDR1 LGHDT, CDR2 YNNKEL (reference sequence). The CDR3 is made up of 18 amino acids. V was pared by 0 bases and J by 3 bases, with 20 bases between. DNA of the CDR3: TGTGCCAGCAGCCAAGAAATTGGAGGGATGGGGATAGAAGAGACCCAGTACTTC. Amino acids: CASSQEIGGMGIEETQYF.

The chain uses TRBV7-2 and TRBJ1-5; TRBD1 matches 8 bases. The CDR3 covers 15 residues. The germline V gene encodes CDR1 SGHTA and CDR2 FQGNSA. V gave up 0 bases and J gave up 8 bases; unmatched junction bases: 6. The CDR3 DNA reads TGTGCCAGCAGCTTAGCCTCAGGGGGCTATGAGCCCCAGCATTTT. This gives the protein CASSLASGGYEPQHF.

The chain couples TRBV7-9 to TRBJ1-6; 9 bases are a match to TRBD1. The length of the CDR3 is 14 residues. With V trimmed by 8 bases and J by 6 bases, 5 bases remained unmatched. Germline CDR1 SEHNR, CDR2 FQNEAQ (reference sequence). CDR3 nucleotides: TGTGCCAGCGCGAGGGGACAGGGTAATTCACCCCTCCACTTT. Its protein product is CASARGQGNSPLHF.

For the CDR3, the DNA is TGTGCCTGGAGGGGAGGCTTCGACAGGGACAATCAGCCCCAGCATTTT. Its translation: CAWRGGFDRDNQPQHF. This chain uses TRBV30 with TRBJ1-5; 7 bases fit TRBD1. CDR3 length: 16 residues. Germline V CDR1 and CDR2: GTSNPN, SVGIG (reference sequence). Trimming cost V 3 bases and J 3 bases; bases outside gene matches: 11.

This chain connects TRBV7-2 to TRBJ2-7; D might be TRBD2 (6 bases). CDR1 is SGHTA and CDR2 is FQGNSA in the germline V gene. The V and J ends lost 4 bases and 0 bases respectively, with 13 bases between them. CDR3 size: 15 residues. CDR3 coding DNA: TGTGCCAGCAGCTCGTCGGGACTCCTCTCCTACGAGCAGTACTTC. Amino acids: CASSSSGLLSYEQYF. The variable domain in full, completed from reference TRBV7-2 and TRBJ2-7, reads GAGVSQSPSNKVTEKGKDVELRCDPISGHTALYWYRQSLGQGLEFLIYFQGNSAPDKSGLPSDRFSAERTGGSVSTLTIQRTQQEDSAVYLCASSSSGLLSYEQYFGPGTRLTVT.

This rearrangement joins TRBV29-1 to TRBJ1-3; TRBD1 matches 7 bases. Germline CDR1 is SQVTM and CDR2 is ANQGSEA. CDR3 length: 13 residues. Unmatched junction bases numbered 11, after V lost 7 bases and J lost 8 bases. The CDR3 DNA reads as TGCAGCGCCCTGGACAGGTTAACGGACACCATATATTTT. Protein sequence: CSALDRLTDTIYF. Filled out from reference TRBV29-1 and TRBJ1-3, the complete variable domain reads SAVISQKPSRDICQRGTSLTIQCQVDSQVTMMFWYRQQPGQSLTLIATANQGSEATYESGFVIDKFPISRPNLTFSTLTVSNMSPEDSSIYLCSALDRLTDTIYFGEGSWLTVV.

The chain combines TRBV2 with TRBJ1-3; 8 bases map to TRBD1. CDR3 length equals 15 residues. Germline lookup yields CDR1 SNHLY and CDR2 FYNNEI. After removal of 1 base from V and 2 bases from J, the junction contained 1 base not matched to a gene. CDR3 amino acids: CASSEGTGTGNTIYF. Written as DNA, the CDR3 is TGTGCCAGCAGTGAAGGGACAGGGACTGGAAACACCATATATTTT.

The chain has TRBV5-1 and TRBJ1-2; a possible D gene is TRBD1 (6 bases). Trimming removed 0 bases at V and 6 bases at J, with 9 bases between. There are 13 residues in the CDR3. The germline gives CDR1 SGHRS, CDR2 YFSETQ. CDR3 residues: CASSLVSGDGYTF. Here the CDR3 DNA reads TGCGCCAGCAGCTTGGTTTCAGGGGATGGCTACACCTTC. The variable domain in full, with the rest retrieved from reference TRBV5-1 and TRBJ1-2, is KAGVTQTPRYLIKTRGQQVTLSCSPISGHRSVSWYQQTPGQGLQFLFEYFSETQRNKGNFPGRFSGRQFSNSRSEMNVSTLELGDSALYLCASSLVSGDGYTFGSGTRLTVV.

This clone was detected only once. The V and J genes are TRBV12-3 or TRBV12-4 and TRBJ2-7, with 7 bases lining up with TRBD1. The V gene end was trimmed by 3 bases and the J gene end by 9 bases; junction bases not matched to a gene: 5. The CDR3 length is 12 residues. The CDR3 loop is CASSLRSGGQYF. The CDR3, as DNA: TGTGCCAGCAGTTTGAGGTCAGGGGGGCAGTACTTC.